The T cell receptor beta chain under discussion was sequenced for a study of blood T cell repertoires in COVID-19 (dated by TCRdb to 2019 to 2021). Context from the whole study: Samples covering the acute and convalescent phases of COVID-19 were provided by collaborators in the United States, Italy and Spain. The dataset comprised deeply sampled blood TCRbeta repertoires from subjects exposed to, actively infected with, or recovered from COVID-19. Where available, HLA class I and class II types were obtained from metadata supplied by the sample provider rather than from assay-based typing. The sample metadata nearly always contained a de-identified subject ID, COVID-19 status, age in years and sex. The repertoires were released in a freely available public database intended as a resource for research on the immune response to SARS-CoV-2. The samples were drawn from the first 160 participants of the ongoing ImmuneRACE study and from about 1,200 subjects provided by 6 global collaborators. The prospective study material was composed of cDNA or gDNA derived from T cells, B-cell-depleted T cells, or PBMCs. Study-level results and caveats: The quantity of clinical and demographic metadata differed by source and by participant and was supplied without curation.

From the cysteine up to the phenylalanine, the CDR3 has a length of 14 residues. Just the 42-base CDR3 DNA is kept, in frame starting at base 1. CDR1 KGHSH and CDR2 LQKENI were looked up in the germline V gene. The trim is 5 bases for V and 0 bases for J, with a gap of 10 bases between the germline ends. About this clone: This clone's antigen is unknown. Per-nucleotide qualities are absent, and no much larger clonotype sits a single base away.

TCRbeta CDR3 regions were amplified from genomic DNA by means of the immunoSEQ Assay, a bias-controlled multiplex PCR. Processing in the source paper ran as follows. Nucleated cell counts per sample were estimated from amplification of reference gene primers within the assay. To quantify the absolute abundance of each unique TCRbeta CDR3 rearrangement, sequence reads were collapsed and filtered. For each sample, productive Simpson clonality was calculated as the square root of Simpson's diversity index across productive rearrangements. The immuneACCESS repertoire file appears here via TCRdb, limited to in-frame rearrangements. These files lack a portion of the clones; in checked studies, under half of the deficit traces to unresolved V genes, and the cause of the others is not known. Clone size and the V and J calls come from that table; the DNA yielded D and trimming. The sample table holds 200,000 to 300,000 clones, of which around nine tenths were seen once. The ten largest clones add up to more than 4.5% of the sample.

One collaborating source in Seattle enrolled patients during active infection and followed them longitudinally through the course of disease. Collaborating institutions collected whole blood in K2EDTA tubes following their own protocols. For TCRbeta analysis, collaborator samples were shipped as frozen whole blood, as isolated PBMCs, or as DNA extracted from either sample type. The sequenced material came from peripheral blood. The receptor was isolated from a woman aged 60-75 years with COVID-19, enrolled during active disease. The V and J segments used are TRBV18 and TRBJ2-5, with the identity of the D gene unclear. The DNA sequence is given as TGTGCCAGCTCAACCCGTCGGTACCAAGAGACCCAGTACTTC. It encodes CASSTRRYQETQYF. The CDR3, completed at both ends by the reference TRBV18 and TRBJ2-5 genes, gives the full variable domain NAGVMQNPRHLVRRRGQEARLRCSPMKGHSHVYWYRQLPEEGLKFMVYLQKENIIDESGMPKERFSAEFPKEGPSILRIQQVVRGDSAAYFCASSTRRYQETQYFGPGTRLLVL.